The clone carrying this TCR beta chain was counted once. The V gene's germline CDR1 is SGHTA and CDR2 FQGTGA. The CDR3 is 16 amino acids. V lost 5 bases and J 0 bases, leaving 15 bases between the germline ends. Original analysis: Reference gene primer amplification gave estimated nucleated cell counts. Assay: immunoSEQ multiplex PCR; the TCRdb copy retains only in-frame clones and omits some. V and J calls and clone size follow that table, whereas D and trimming were derived from the DNA. Counted here are roughly 56,000 clones, 86% occurring once; the ten biggest clones make up around 15%. This record belongs to a study of blood T cell repertoires in COVID-19. For the study at large: The United States, Italy and Spain supplied acute and convalescent COVID-19 samples. Sample material is recorded as cDNA or gDNA derived from T cells, B-cell-depleted T cells, or PBMCs.

The chain links TRBV7-3 to TRBJ2-3; maybe TRBD1 (6 bases). This TCR was recovered from a human donor in a cohort sampled during active COVID-19. Sequenced material: peripheral blood. This CDR3 is CASSDVRDTSTDTQYF. In DNA, the CDR3 is TGTGCCAGCAGCGACGTCCGGGACACTAGCACAGATACGCAGTATTTT.